This entry lists 13 T cell receptor beta chains sequenced from one sample in a study of glioma-infiltrating T cells. Using RNA template, CDR3s of TCR alpha and beta were amplified with iRepertoire arm-PCR. TCRdb fed the multiplex PCR reads into MiXCR, producing one record per CDR3 protein. The table has about 210,000 distinct CDR3 sequences, around 32% seen once. Sequences were obtained from glioma tissue, nonneoplastic brain tissue, or PBMCs (not recorded which). The receptors come from a human donor with low-grade glioma or glioblastoma, undergoing nonglioma brain surgery, or in good health (not recorded which).

The chain is built from TRBV7-9 and TRBJ2-7; 12 positions match TRBD2. This CDR3 is 16 amino acids long. V shed 4 bases, J shed 3 bases, and the junction held 7 bases outside the gene matches. From germline, CDR1 is SEHNR and CDR2 FQNEAQ (reference sequence). The CDR3 loop is CASSSLLAGGHYEQYF. The CDR3 DNA sequence: TGTGCCAGCAGCTCCCTCCTAGCGGGAGGGCACTACGAGCAGTACTTC.

As regards this clonotype: A much larger clone sits a single nucleotide away, making a read error possible. This chain links TRBV12-3 or TRBV12-4 with TRBJ2-7; either TRBD1 or TRBD2 may fit D (5 bases each). The CDR3 runs to 11 residues. The germline V and J ends were trimmed by 7 bases and 5 bases, with 9 bases remaining between them. CDR3 in amino acids: CASTLGDEQYF. In DNA, the CDR3 is TGTGCCAGCACCCTGGGGGACGAGCAGTACTTC.

In regard to this clonotype: A much more abundant neighbour one base away suggests this may be a read error. The chain couples TRBV4-1 to TRBJ2-7; 11 bases map to TRBD2. Germline V lookup: CDR1 MGHRA, CDR2 YSYEKL. The CDR3 loop spans 16 amino acids. Losses at the gene ends were 4 bases for V and 4 bases for J; bases not matched to a gene: 9. The CDR3 sequence: CASSRYPTSGSYEQYF. The CDR3 DNA is TGCGCCAGCAGCCGATACCCTACTAGCGGGAGTTACGAGCAGTACTTC.

The J gene is TRBJ1-1, the V gene TRBV9; D may be TRBD1 (6 bases). The CDR3 extends over 16 amino acids. The germline V gene has CDR1 SGDLS and CDR2 YYNGEE. Trimming stripped 1 base from V and 4 bases from J, with 17 bases between. This CDR3 reads CASSVMVGGSGTEAFF. CDR3 nucleotides: TGTGCCAGCAGCGTAATGGTGGGGGGCTCGGGCACTGAAGCTTTCTTT.

This clonotype was recorded at least ten times. The chain carries TRBV19 and TRBJ2-4, with D possibly being TRBD2 (6 bases). Trimming left V 6 bases short and J 0 bases short, with 12 bases between. The CDR3 loop spans 15 amino acids. Germline CDR1 LNHDA, CDR2 SQIVND (reference sequence). CDR3 residues: CASSGTYIAKNIQYF. CDR3 DNA sequence: TGTGCCAGTAGCGGGACTTATATAGCCAAAAACATTCAGTACTTC.

This clonotype has at least ten counts. This chain links TRBV20-1 with TRBJ2-7; possibly TRBD1 for D (5 bases). The CDR3 covers 13 residues. Between the trimmed V and J ends, which lost 5 bases and 4 bases, there was a span of 15 bases. Germline loops: CDR1 DFQATT, CDR2 SNEGSKA (reference sequence). The CDR3 loop is CSAQHGHLYEQYF. DNA of the CDR3: TGCAGTGCTCAACATGGACATCTTTACGAGCAGTACTTC.

In its sample, this clonotype was seen many times. The chain has TRBV10-3 and TRBJ1-5; D not certain. Germline-derived CDR1 and CDR2 are ENHRY and SYGVKD. Trimming stripped 2 bases from V and 4 bases from J, with 6 bases between. The CDR3 has 13 residues. The CDR3 is CAISEDANQPQHF. CDR3 nucleotides: TGTGCCATCAGTGAGGACGCAAATCAGCCCCAGCATTTT.

The rearrangement links TRBV6-1 to TRBJ2-5; 9 nucleotides match TRBD2. The ends lost 7 bases at V and 9 bases at J; junction bases unmatched: 9. Germline values: CDR1 MNHNS, CDR2 SASEGT. This CDR3 has 13 residues. The chain's CDR3 is CASIGSGSESQYF. The CDR3 DNA reads TGTGCCAGCATAGGTAGCGGGAGTGAGTCCCAGTACTTC.

Ten or more counts support this clonotype. The J gene is TRBJ1-1, the V gene TRBV29-1; D is possibly TRBD1 (5 bases). In germline, CDR1 is SQVTM, CDR2 ANQGSEA. CDR3 size: 11 residues. V lost 6 bases, J lost 5 bases, and 10 bases lay in between. In DNA form, the CDR3 reads TGCAGCGTCGGGGAGGGGACTGAAGCTTTCTTT. Amino acids: CSVGEGTEAFF.

The count of this clonotype is one. With a much larger clone just one base away, this may be a read error. V and J are TRBV7-9 and TRBJ2-7; D is undetermined. Looked up from germline, CDR1 is SEHNR and CDR2 is FQNEAQ (reference sequence). The CDR3 has 13 amino acids. V was clipped by 5 bases and J by 3 bases, with 11 bases between them. CDR3: CASSRETFYEQYF. Here the CDR3 DNA reads TGTGCCAGCAGCCGTGAGACCTTCTACGAGCAGTACTTC. Based on the CDR3 plus reference TRBV7-9 and TRBJ2-7, the full variable domain is DTGVSQNPRHKITKRGQNVTFRCDPISEHNRLYWYRQTLGQGPEFLTYFQNEAQLEKSRLLSDRFSAERPKGSFSTLEIQRTEQGDSAMYLCASSRETFYEQYFGPGTRLTVT.

For this clonotype: It may be a read error: a sequence one base away is much more abundant. CDR3 sequence reads: CANFEYSYEQYF. The CDR3 DNA reads TGTGCCAACTTTGAGTACTCCTACGAGCAGTACTTC. V usage is TRBV7-2 and J usage is TRBJ2-7; no clear D. The CDR3 loop spans 12 amino acids. Germline CDR1 is SGHTA and CDR2 is FQGNSA. V was pared by 10 bases and J by 0 bases, with 10 bases between.

In this sample, this clonotype turned up many times. V usage is TRBV20-1 and J usage is TRBJ2-7; D uncertain. This CDR3 spans 11 amino acids. The germline gives CDR1 DFQATT, CDR2 SNEGSKA (reference sequence). Between the trimmed V and J ends, which lost 6 bases and 3 bases, there was a span of 9 bases. The CDR3 here is CSATPYYEQYF. The CDR3 DNA sequence: TGCAGTGCCACACCATACTACGAGCAGTACTTC.

This clonotype was picked up many times. The chain couples TRBV4-2 to TRBJ1-1, with D possibly matching TRBD1 (5 bases). Trimming took 9 bases from V and 3 from J, leaving 17 bases between them. This CDR3 region has 14 residues. Germline V gene lookup returns CDR1 LGHNA and CDR2 YNFKEQ. Here the CDR3 DNA reads TGTGCCAGTCAAAGGGACTCCCAGGACACTGAAGCTTTCTTT. This translates into CASQRDSQDTEAFF.